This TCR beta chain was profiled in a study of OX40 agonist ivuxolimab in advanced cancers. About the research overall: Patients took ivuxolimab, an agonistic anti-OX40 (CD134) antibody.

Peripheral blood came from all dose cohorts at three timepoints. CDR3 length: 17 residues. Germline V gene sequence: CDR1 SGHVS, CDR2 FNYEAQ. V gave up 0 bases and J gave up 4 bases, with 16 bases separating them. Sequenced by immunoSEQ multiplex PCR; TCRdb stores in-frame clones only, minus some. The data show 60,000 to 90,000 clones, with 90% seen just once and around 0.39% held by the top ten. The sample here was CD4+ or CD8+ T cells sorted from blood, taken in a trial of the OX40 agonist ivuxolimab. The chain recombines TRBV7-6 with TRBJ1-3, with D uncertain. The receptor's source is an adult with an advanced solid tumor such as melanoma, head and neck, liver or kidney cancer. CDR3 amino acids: CASSLAQSFSAGNTIYF. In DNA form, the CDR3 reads TGTGCCAGCAGCTTAGCGCAAAGCTTCTCGGCCGGAAACACCATATATTTT. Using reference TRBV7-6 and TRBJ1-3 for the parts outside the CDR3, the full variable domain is GAGVSQSPRYKVTKRGQDVALRCDPISGHVSLYWYRQALGQGPEFLTYFNYEAQQDKSGLPNDRFSAERPEGSISTLTIQRTEQRDSAMYRCASSLAQSFSAGNTIYFGEGSWLTVV.